This is a list of T cell receptor beta chains from one sample in a study of cytomegalovirus exposure and HLA in healthy donors. The table came from immunoSEQ multiplex PCR; TCRdb's copy has only in-frame clones and leaves some out. The table lists under 200,000 clones, 79% of them singletons. Sequencing input: PBMCs. The receptors come from a woman between 50 and 59 years old in good health and CMV-seronegative. Each CDR3 is given with its conserved first and last residue. The order of the fields is J gene, V gene, D gene, clone size, CDR3 protein, CDR3 DNA. The D gene is left open where the match is weak. Size values are once, few and many counts, or a class for expanded clones, and some rows have none.

TRBJ1-5 TRBV7-8 . . CASSTYGDSNQPQHF TGTGCCAGCAGCACGTACGGGGATAGCAATCAGCCCCAGCATTTT
TRBJ2-4 TRBV28 TRBD1 . CASSTGGDPKNIQYF TGTGCCAGCTCCACAGGGGGCGATCCCAAAAACATTCAGTACTTC
TRBJ1-2 TRBV27 TRBD1 . CASSLEGAYGYTF TGTGCCAGCAGTTTGGAGGGGGCTTATGGCTACACCTTC
TRBJ2-1 TRBV7-2 . few CASSLAQGSYNEQFF TGTGCCAGCAGCTTAGCGCAGGGTTCCTACAATGAGCAGTTCTTC
TRBJ1-4 TRBV29-1 TRBD1 . CSVGTGGGKLFF TGCAGCGTAGGGACAGGGGGAGGAAAACTGTTTTTT
TRBJ1-3 TRBV7-2 TRBD1 . CASSFNRGFPSGNTIYF TGTGCCAGCAGCTTCAACAGGGGCTTCCCTTCTGGAAACACCATATATTTT
TRBJ2-6 TRBV19 . . CASSTPHTGANVLTF TGTGCCAGTAGTACTCCACATACCGGGGCCAACGTCCTGACTTTC
TRBJ2-1 TRBV7-3 TRBD2 . CASSLTGGSSYNEQFF TGTGCCAGCAGCTTAACCGGGGGGAGCTCCTACAATGAGCAGTTCTTC
TRBJ1-2 TRBV6-1 . . CASINLGGGPYGYTF TGTGCCAGCATCAATCTCGGGGGGGGCCCCTATGGCTACACCTTC
TRBJ2-1 TRBV28 TRBD2 . CASSLRLTGGLSEQFF TGTGCCAGCAGTCTAAGACTAACGGGGGGGTTAAGTGAGCAGTTCTTC
TRBJ2-7 TRBV18 TRBD2 . CASSPPGLAISNEQYF TGTGCCAGCTCACCTCCGGGACTAGCAATTTCCAACGAGCAGTACTTC
TRBJ1-6 TRBV27 . . CASSPALGAVDSPLHF TGTGCCAGCAGCCCGGCTTTAGGGGCGGTGGATTCACCCCTCCACTTT
TRBJ2-7 TRBV28 TRBD2 . CASSSPSGRDPSEQYF TGTGCCAGCAGTTCTCCGAGCGGGAGAGACCCATCCGAGCAGTACTTC
TRBJ2-7 TRBV30 TRBD1 . CAWRTGGRGSYEQYF TGTGCCTGGAGGACAGGGGGACGGGGGTCCTACGAGCAGTACTTC
TRBJ2-5 TRBV6-5 TRBD1 . CASRTDRGGETQYF TGTGCCAGCAGAACGGACAGGGGTGGGGAGACCCAGTACTTC
TRBJ1-1 TRBV7-2 TRBD1 . CASSRGNRGLSTEAFF TGTGCCAGCAGCCGTGGTAACAGGGGGCTGAGCACTGAAGCTTTCTTT
TRBJ2-3 TRBV29-1 . . CSGTVGLGGDTQYF TGCAGCGGGACGGTCGGCTTGGGAGGAGATACGCAGTATTTT
TRBJ1-5 TRBV2 TRBD1 . CASGQTGEGNQPQHF TGTGCCAGCGGACAAACAGGGGAAGGTAACCAGCCCCAGCATTTT
TRBJ2-5 TRBV4-3 . . CASSQDQGWRGTQYF TGCGCCAGCAGCCAAGATCAGGGTTGGAGAGGGACCCAGTACTTC
TRBJ1-1 TRBV19 TRBD1 . CASSTGTGRSMNTEAFF TGTGCCAGTAGTACCGGGACAGGGAGGTCCATGAACACTGAAGCTTTCTTT
TRBJ2-7 TRBV28 TRBD2 once CASTDSGRLSYEQYF TGTGCCAGCACCGATAGCGGGAGACTCTCCTACGAGCAGTACTTC
TRBJ2-7 TRBV9 . . CASSVGSGSPEQYF TGTGCCAGCAGCGTTGGCTCAGGCAGCCCCGAGCAGTACTTC
TRBJ1-2 TRBV7-3 . . CASSLGADYGYTF TGTGCCAGCAGCTTGGGGGCAGACTATGGCTACACCTTC
TRBJ1-1 TRBV30 . . CAWISQQGRFVNTEAFF TGTGCCTGGATTTCCCAGCAGGGAAGGTTTGTGAACACTGAAGCTTTCTTT
TRBJ2-7 TRBV25-1 TRBD1 few CASSRDRTPYEQYF TGTGCCAGCAGCCGGGACAGGACCCCCTACGAGCAGTACTTC
TRBJ1-2 TRBV4-1 . . CASSHPPAGFFGYTF TGCGCCAGCAGCCACCCCCCGGCCGGGTTTTTTGGCTACACCTTC
TRBJ2-1 TRBV15 TRBD2 . CATTREEDSGRGNEQFF TGTGCCACCACCCGAGAAGAGGATAGCGGGAGAGGGAATGAGCAGTTCTTC
TRBJ2-1 TRBV28 . few CASSMARNEQFF TGTGCCAGCAGTATGGCCCGTAATGAGCAGTTCTTC
TRBJ2-3 TRBV6-5 TRBD1 . CASSQDRGRTDTQYF TGTGCCAGCAGTCAAGACAGGGGGCGGACAGATACGCAGTATTTT
TRBJ2-2 TRBV2 . . CASNIDSNTGELFF TGTGCCAGCAATATAGACAGTAACACCGGGGAGCTGTTTTTT
TRBJ2-7 TRBV29-1 TRBD2 few CSVEASGGYEQYF TGCAGCGTTGAAGCCAGCGGGGGCTACGAGCAGTACTTC
TRBJ1-6 TRBV6-5 . . CASRRGESYNSPLHF TGTGCCAGCAGACGGGGGGAGAGCTATAATTCACCCCTCCACTTT
TRBJ1-1 TRBV28 . . CASSNRFITEAFF TGTGCCAGCAGTAACAGGTTTATCACTGAAGCTTTCTTT
TRBJ2-1 TRBV2 TRBD2 . CASSTSGGANNEQFF TGTGCCAGCAGTACTAGCGGGGGGGCTAACAATGAGCAGTTCTTC
TRBJ1-6 TRBV6-5 . . CASSRGGVPNSPLHF TGTGCCAGCAGCCGCGGGGGGGTACCTAATTCACCCCTCCACTTT
TRBJ2-1 TRBV19 . . CASSIVRSGVPNEQFF TGTGCCAGTAGTATAGTTCGCTCGGGAGTTCCCAATGAGCAGTTCTTC
TRBJ2-5 TRBV5-1 . . CASSLGGPQETQYF TGCGCCAGCAGCTTGGGCGGGCCCCAAGAGACCCAGTACTTC
TRBJ1-3 TRBV10-3 TRBD1 . CAISAGTLPGQGNGNTIYF TGTGCCATCAGTGCCGGAACCCTCCCGGGACAGGGGAACGGAAACACCATATATTTT
TRBJ2-5 TRBV6-1 . few CASSEAAANGGTQYF TGTGCCAGCAGTGAAGCCGCGGCCAACGGAGGGACCCAGTACTTC
TRBJ2-5 TRBV2 TRBD1 . CASSEPDRGETQYF TGTGCCAGCAGTGAGCCAGACAGGGGAGAGACCCAGTACTTC
TRBJ1-5 TRBV5-8 TRBD1 . CASSYRDRVGQPQHF TGTGCCAGCAGCTACCGGGACAGGGTAGGTCAGCCCCAGCATTTT
TRBJ2-7 TRBV28 TRBD2 . CASSLGPGLVVLYF TGTGCCAGCAGTCTAGGGCCGGGACTAGTTGTTCTGTACTTC
TRBJ2-7 TRBV7-2 TRBD2 once CASSSSGTSGSEQYF TGTGCCAGCAGCTCATCCGGAACTAGCGGGAGCGAGCAGTACTTC
TRBJ2-2 TRBV28 . few CASRFPVTGELFF TGTGCCAGCAGGTTCCCGGTAACCGGGGAGCTGTTTTTT
TRBJ1-6 TRBV7-9 TRBD1 few CASSSDRAGGSPLHF TGTGCCAGCAGCTCAGACAGGGCCGGGGGTTCACCCCTCCACTTT
TRBJ1-3 TRBV19 . once CASSYVGSGNTIYF TGTGCCAGTAGTTATGTCGGGTCTGGAAACACCATATATTTT
TRBJ1-1 TRBV7-8 . . CASSLGQIPTEAFF TGTGCCAGCAGCTTAGGACAGATCCCCACTGAAGCTTTCTTT
TRBJ1-2 TRBV9 TRBD1 . CASSVATGQGMGLYGYTF TGTGCCAGCAGCGTAGCTACCGGACAGGGTATGGGGCTCTATGGCTACACCTTC
TRBJ2-5 TRBV15 . once CATSSSGVHMGETQYF TGTGCCACCAGCAGTTCAGGGGTCCACATGGGGGAGACCCAGTACTTC
TRBJ1-3 TRBV28 TRBD1 few CASSFSHPGQGLFSGNTIYF TGTGCCAGCAGTTTTTCCCATCCGGGACAGGGACTTTTCTCTGGAAACACCATATATTTT
TRBJ2-5 TRBV2 . . CASSEAGLGGLETQYF TGTGCCAGCAGTGAAGCTGGCCTAGGGGGTCTGGAGACCCAGTACTTC
TRBJ1-4 TRBV28 TRBD1 . CASSYGDRGSEKLFF TGTGCCAGCAGTTATGGAGACAGGGGTAGCGAAAAACTGTTTTTT
TRBJ2-7 TRBV6-5 TRBD1 few CASSPGQDYEQYF TGTGCCAGCAGCCCCGGACAGGACTACGAGCAGTACTTC